This T cell receptor beta chain was identified during a study of metastatic and nonmetastatic thyroid tumors. Across the study: It was across blood and tumor or nodule tissue from malignant and benign thyroid patients that repertoires were compared.

Source study methods: Built for papillary thyroid cancer, a distant-metastasis classifier drew on CDR3 differences across clinicopathological groups. TCRdb reanalyzed the PCR reads with MiXCR. These V and J calls rely on TCRdb rather than the paper's analysis. In the table there are 5,500 to 7,000 clones, over 25% of which are singletons. Points on this clone: Its antigen remains unidentified.

All patients were treatment-naive before thyroid surgery. The study's findings and limits: TCR beta diversity was reportedly significantly higher in malignant thyroid tumors than benign nodules, in blood and tumor.

The V end lost 6 bases, the J end lost 2 bases, and 14 bases lay between the germline ends. Germline V gives CDR1 SEHNR, CDR2 FQNEAQ (reference sequence). The length of the CDR3 is 14 residues. This clonotype was sampled from a female donor with papillary thyroid cancer or a benign thyroid nodule (not recorded which). Some clones in this sample may be carry-over from other donors' samples. This sequence joins TRBV7-9 and TRBJ2-7, with D maybe TRBD2 (5 bases). The specimen was adjacent normal tissue. CDR3 sequence reads: CASSTAGNTYEQYF. As DNA, the CDR3 is TGTGCCAGCAGTACCGCCGGGAACACCTACGAGCAGTACTTC.